Listed below are T cell receptor beta chains from one sample, sequenced in a study of shared clonotypes between healthy human individuals. Assay used: immunoSEQ multiplex PCR; TCRdb lists only in-frame clones, some missing. The sample has 900,000 to 1,200,000 clones; 75% to 85% are singletons. The sequencing sample was made of memory CD4+ T cells from PBMCs. All receptors derive from a man between 18 and 29 years old in good health. Some clones in this sample may be carry-over from other donors' samples. Each CDR3 is given with its conserved first and last residue. D genes are given only for firm matches. Size values are once, few and many counts, or a class for expanded clones, and some rows have none.

j_gene | v_gene | d_gene | abundance | CDR3aa
TRBJ2-6 | TRBV6-6 | TRBD1 | once | CASRDRDLVGANVLTF
TRBJ1-1 | TRBV7-6 | TRBD1 | NA | CASSPRTGLNTEAFF
TRBJ2-1 | TRBV7-2 | NA | NA | CASSPRGKEQFF
TRBJ2-2 | TRBV7-3 | NA | NA | CASSRLGNTGELFF
TRBJ2-1 | TRBV27 | NA | NA | CASSLLAQSGSEQFF
TRBJ1-4 | TRBV5-1 | NA | NA | CASSLTGGVNEKLFF
TRBJ1-2 | TRBV2 | NA | NA | CASHGRGLGYGYTF
TRBJ2-5 | TRBV5-1 | NA | NA | CASKDSNQETQYF
TRBJ2-4 | TRBV29-1 | TRBD2 | NA | CSVVSREDIQYF
TRBJ1-5 | TRBV19 | NA | few | CASSTRAVSNQPQHF
TRBJ2-3 | TRBV11-2 | TRBD2 | NA | CASSDRTSGFGDTQYF
TRBJ1-4 | TRBV5-1 | TRBD1 | NA | CASRKTSGTGNEKLFF
TRBJ1-3 | TRBV7-9 | TRBD1 | once | CASSIGTGSGNTIYF
TRBJ2-7 | TRBV5-1 | NA | NA | CASSLTSAKDYEQYF
TRBJ2-5 | TRBV7-3 | TRBD2 | NA | CASSQGLAGGIQETQYF
TRBJ1-4 | TRBV1 | NA | NA | CTSSQPTPWGNEATATNEKLFF
TRBJ2-5 | TRBV28 | TRBD1 | NA | CASSNIDRAQETQYF
TRBJ2-3 | TRBV9 | TRBD2 | once | CASSPRLAGGPGDTQYF
TRBJ1-1 | TRBV19 | NA | NA | CASRTRGRENTEAFF
TRBJ1-5 | TRBV28 | TRBD1 | NA | CASSQSGTGYNQPQHF
TRBJ2-3 | TRBV11-2 | NA | NA | CASSLGRADTQYF
TRBJ2-3 | TRBV18 | NA | once | CASSPGRDTQYF
TRBJ2-1 | TRBV28 | NA | few | CASRSPPGRQFF
TRBJ2-5 | TRBV29-1 | NA | NA | CSVAEGQETQYF
TRBJ1-2 | TRBV6-1 | TRBD1 | NA | CASSEALLSDRVYYGYTF
TRBJ1-2 | TRBV6-5 | NA | NA | CASSYANRPNYGYTF
TRBJ2-7 | TRBV11-2 | NA | NA | CASSSLGGRYEQYF
TRBJ2-3 | TRBV11-2 | NA | NA | CASSTRTDTQYF
TRBJ1-4 | TRBV15 | NA | once | CATSIPRGRNEKLFF
TRBJ2-3 | TRBV7-6 | NA | NA | CASSSRGGPTDTQYF
TRBJ2-5 | TRBV27 | NA | once | CASSRGGQETQYF
TRBJ1-4 | TRBV28 | NA | NA | CASSSKGHRDDELFF
TRBJ1-3 | TRBV18 | NA | NA | CASSYNPGGSGNTIYF
TRBJ2-3 | TRBV7-9 | TRBD1 | NA | CASSLEGQGGADTQYF
TRBJ1-1 | TRBV5-1 | NA | NA | CASGGGWNTEAFF
TRBJ1-3 | TRBV14 | NA | NA | CASSPRDWRSGNTIYF
TRBJ1-2 | TRBV5-4 | NA | NA | CASSFLVNNYGYTF
TRBJ1-3 | TRBV28 | TRBD1 | NA | CASSLSRQGANTIYF
TRBJ2-7 | TRBV7-9 | NA | NA | CASSLGSGYSEQYF